The 7 T cell receptor beta chains presented below share a single source sample, sequenced in a study of neurological immune-mediated disorders. TCRdb recomputed calls from the 5' RACE reads with MiXCR, one row per CDR3 protein. The table includes 70,000 to 95,000 distinct CDR3 sequences, less than 15% detected once. Sample: PBMCs. These receptors all stem from a woman aged 45-60 years in good health.

As for this clonotype: A much more abundant neighbour one base away suggests this may be a read error. The chain joins TRBV19 to TRBJ2-7; 8 bases are a match to TRBD2. The CDR3 totals 15 residues. From germline, CDR1 is LNHDA and CDR2 SQIVND (reference sequence). CDR3 bases: TGTGTCAGCTCCCCGCGGGGGGTCAGCTCCTACGAGCAGTACTTC. This translates into CVSSPRGVSSYEQYF.

This clonotype was recorded many times. The V and J genes are TRBV7-9 and TRBJ1-2; weak D call: TRBD1 (5 bases). The germline V gene encodes CDR1 SEHNR and CDR2 FQNEAQ (reference sequence). V was shortened by 4 bases and J by 6 bases, with 21 bases between the two germline ends. This CDR3 is 16 amino acids long. This chain's CDR3 is CASSYPRFRVVDGYTF. CDR3 nucleotide sequence: TGTGCCAGCAGCTATCCACGATTCAGGGTCGTGGATGGCTACACCTTC.

This clonotype was detected ten times or more. This rearrangement joins TRBV5-1 to TRBJ1-1; possibly TRBD1 for D (5 bases). This CDR3 spans 14 amino acids. Germline CDR1 SGHRS, CDR2 YFSETQ. Trimming took 5 bases from V and 1 from J, leaving 12 bases between them. CDR3 loop: CASSSGPPNTEAFF. CDR3 coding DNA: TGCGCCAGCAGTTCGGGACCCCCGAACACTGAAGCTTTCTTT.

This clonotype was counted ten times or more. In nucleotides, the CDR3 is TGTGCCAGCAGTTACGCCGGGTACTCCTACGAGCAGTACTTC. Translation gives CASSYAGYSYEQYF. The V gene is TRBV6-5, the J gene TRBJ2-7; no reliable D call. CDR1 and CDR2 (germline): MNHEY, SVGAGI. V dropped 2 bases and J dropped 0 bases, with 8 bases sitting between them. The CDR3 totals 14 residues.

This clonotype showed up just a few times. The chain uses TRBV5-1 and TRBJ1-1, with a tentative D call TRBD1 (5 bases). This CDR3 contains 15 residues. The germline V and J ends were trimmed by 0 bases and 6 bases, with 15 bases remaining between them. Germline V CDR1 and CDR2: SGHRS, YFSETQ. CDR3 residues: CASSLGKGPGPEAFF. In DNA form, the CDR3 reads TGCGCCAGCAGCTTGGGAAAAGGGCCGGGACCTGAAGCTTTCTTT.

The chain joins TRBV20-1 to TRBJ1-6; TRBD1 aligns across 8 bases. The CDR3 runs to 13 residues. V was clipped by 3 bases and J by 8 bases; unmatched bases: 3. Germline assignment: CDR1 DFQATT and CDR2 SNEGSKA (reference sequence). For the CDR3, the DNA is TGCAGTGCTAGGCAGGGGGCCGATTCACCCCTCCACTTT. It translates to CSARQGADSPLHF.

This clonotype has ten or more counts. The rearrangement uses TRBV5-1 and TRBJ2-5; unclear D gene. Trimming took off 4 bases at V and 5 bases at J, with 18 bases between the two ends. Germline V lookup: CDR1 SGHRS, CDR2 YFSETQ. CDR3 length: 15 amino acids. The CDR3 sequence is CASSPILDRRETQYF. The CDR3 nucleotides are TGCGCCAGCAGCCCCATACTGGACCGACGGGAGACCCAGTACTTC.